This T cell receptor (beta chain) was sequenced in a study of Graves' ophthalmopathy and Graves' hyperthyroidism. The CDR3 sequence is 15 residues long. Per germline, CDR1 SEHNR and CDR2 FQNEAQ (reference sequence). J gave up 8 bases and V 4 bases, and 13 bases lay outside the gene matches. The authors amplified TCR beta CDR3 regions from RNA transcripts. HTBI-primed RT-PCR formed the first round, and a multiplex PCR formed the second. TCRdb analysed the multiplex PCR reads with MiXCR anew, one entry per CDR3 protein. The repertoire holds roughly 220,000 distinct CDR3 sequences, with around 42% as singletons.

The TCR sequence derives from an adult man with Graves' ophthalmopathy. The sample taken for sequencing was peripheral blood. The chain carries TRBV7-9 and TRBJ1-2; TRBD1 matches at 7 bases. The CDR3 here is CASSWRGQTDGGYTF. The CDR3 bases are TGTGCCAGCAGCTGGCGGGGACAGACCGACGGGGGCTACACCTTC.